The rows below give T cell receptor beta chains drawn from one sample of a study of post-analysis software for immune sequencing data. TCRdb reprocessed the PCR reads via MiXCR and lists one record per CDR3 protein. The table has approximately 570,000 distinct CDR3 sequences, around 44% seen once. Sequenced: blood. All receptors come from a girl aged 10 to 17 with multiple sclerosis. CDR3s include the opening cysteine and the closing phenylalanine or tryptophan. A D gene is named only where the DNA matches it firmly. Only part of the rows carry a size: once, few, many, or a class if the clone is expanded.

DNA	CDR3	size	D	V	J
TGTGCCAGCAGCCCGTACAGGGTCAATGAGCAGTTCTTC	CASSPYRVNEQFF	once	NA	TRBV7-2	TRBJ2-1
TGTGCCATCAGTGGGGTTGGGCAGGGGGCGCGAGAGCAGTACTTC	CAISGVGQGAREQYF	NA	TRBD1	TRBV10-3	TRBJ2-4
TGCGCCAGCAGCCAGTCACCCGACAGGCTTAAGAAGACCCAGCATTTT	CASSQSPDRLKKTQHF	NA	NA	TRBV4-1	TRBJ1-5
TGTGCCAGCAGCTCATCCGGGACAGGGGGCGCGTCCAAAAACATTCAGTACTTC	CASSSSGTGGASKNIQYF	NA	TRBD1	TRBV13	TRBJ2-4
TGTGCCAGCAGGACAGGAAGACTGTTTTTT	CASRTGRLFF	few	NA	TRBV6-1	TRBJ1-4
TGTGCCAGCAGTAAATCTAGCGGGGCGTACGAGCAGTACTTC	CASSKSSGAYEQYF	few	TRBD2	TRBV25-1	TRBJ2-7
TGTGCCAGCAGCTTATGGACAGGGGAAGAGCAGTACTTC	CASSLWTGEEQYF	few	TRBD1	TRBV7-3	TRBJ2-7
TGCGCCAGCAGCTTGTTTGGACTAGCGGGACGAGATACGCAGTATTTT	CASSLFGLAGRDTQYF	NA	TRBD2	TRBV5-1	TRBJ2-3
TGTGCCAGTAACTGGGCAGGGGGAGGCTACACCTTC	CASNWAGGGYTF	NA	TRBD1	TRBV12-3/TRBV12-4	TRBJ1-2
TGTGCCAGCAGTTCTCAGGAGGGGGGCTCCTACAATGAGCAGTTCTTC	CASSSQEGGSYNEQFF	NA	NA	TRBV12-3/TRBV12-4	TRBJ2-1
TGTGCCAGCAGCCAAGGCCCCCGGGGCACTGAAGCTTTCTTT	CASSQGPRGTEAFF	once	NA	TRBV3-1	TRBJ1-1
TGTGCCAGCAGCAGGGACAGGTTCTACAATGAGCAGTTCTTC	CASSRDRFYNEQFF	NA	TRBD1	TRBV7-2	TRBJ2-1
TGTGCCAGCAGCTTAGGAGGACTAGCTTTTCAAGAGACCCAGTACTTC	CASSLGGLAFQETQYF	NA	TRBD2	TRBV7-9	TRBJ2-5
TGTGCCAGCAGCCCCGCAACCCACTACGAGCAGTACTTC	CASSPATHYEQYF	NA	NA	TRBV12-3/TRBV12-4	TRBJ2-7
TGTGCCAGCAGTTTAGGAGCATTCGTTTTATACAATGAGCAGTTCTTC	CASSLGAFVLYNEQFF	NA	NA	TRBV12-3/TRBV12-4	TRBJ2-1
TGTGCCAGCAGCGTAGGGGACAGGGGACAAGAGACCCAGTACTTC	CASSVGDRGQETQYF	few	TRBD1	TRBV7-9	TRBJ2-5
TGTGCCAGCAGTCCCGCTAGCGGGAGGGCGACCGCAGATACGCAGTATTTT	CASSPASGRATADTQYF	NA	TRBD2	TRBV12-3/TRBV12-4	TRBJ2-3
TGTGCCAGCAGTCCTACGTACCGCGGGGAGACCCAGTACTTC	CASSPTYRGETQYF	NA	NA	TRBV12-3/TRBV12-4	TRBJ2-5
TGTGCCAGCAGCGCAGCGGGAGGACCGTCTGAGCAGTACTTC	CASSAAGGPSEQYF	NA	TRBD2	TRBV6-6	TRBJ2-7
TGCAGTGCTAGAGAAAAGAAGGGGACTAGCGGGGGGTCCGAGCAGTACTTC	CSAREKKGTSGGSEQYF	few	TRBD2	TRBV20-1	TRBJ2-7
TGTGCCAGCTCACCCGAAGGGACAGGGAATCAGCCCCAGCATTTT	CASSPEGTGNQPQHF	NA	TRBD1	TRBV18	TRBJ1-5
TGTGCCAGCACCTCGGGGCCAGGCGATACGCAGTATTTT	CASTSGPGDTQYF	few	NA	TRBV6-5	TRBJ2-3
TGTGCCAGCAGTTTCGGCGGCGGGAGTTTCGGGGAGCAGTACTTC	CASSFGGGSFGEQYF	few	TRBD2	TRBV12-3/TRBV12-4	TRBJ2-7
TGTGCCAGCAGCTTCAAGCGGGGGGGCGGAGAGACCCAGTACTTC	CASSFKRGGGETQYF	few	TRBD2	TRBV7-2	TRBJ2-5
TGCAGTGCGAGGAGGGTGGGGAACCAAGAGACCCAGTACTTC	CSARRVGNQETQYF	NA	NA	TRBV20-1	TRBJ2-5
TGTGCCAGCAGACCCGGGACCCTGTACGAGCAGTACTTC	CASRPGTLYEQYF	few	NA	TRBV6-5	TRBJ2-7
TGTGCCAGCAGCCAAGGAAGGGGCGCCGTCTATGGCTACACCTTC	CASSQGRGAVYGYTF	few	NA	TRBV3-1	TRBJ1-2
TGCGCCAGCAGCTTGGCGGGGAGTAATGATGGCTACACCTTC	CASSLAGSNDGYTF	NA	NA	TRBV5-1	TRBJ1-2
TGTGCCAGCAGCGGACGGACTAGCGGGGGGACGTACAATGAGCAGTTCTTC	CASSGRTSGGTYNEQFF	NA	TRBD2	TRBV9	TRBJ2-1
TGTGCCAGCAGCTCGGACACCTCAAACTCCTACGAGCAGTACTTC	CASSSDTSNSYEQYF	NA	NA	TRBV7-9	TRBJ2-7
TGTGCCATCAGTGATGCTGGGTACACCCAGTACTTC	CAISDAGYTQYF	few	NA	TRBV10-3	TRBJ2-7
TGCGCCAGCAGCTCCTCCGAGGGAGTCCGGGGAAAGTACTTC	CASSSSEGVRGKYF	NA	NA	TRBV5-1	TRBJ2-5
TGCGCCAGCAGCTGGAGTAGCGGGAGGGCCAGAAATGAGCAGTTCTTC	CASSWSSGRARNEQFF	NA	TRBD2	TRBV5-1	TRBJ2-1
TGTGCTAGCAGCTTAGGTACAGGGTTACAAGAGACCCAGTACTTC	CASSLGTGLQETQYF	NA	NA	TRBV7-7	TRBJ2-5
TGCAGTGCTATCGCTAGCGGGGTCAGCACAGATACGCAGTATTTT	CSAIASGVSTDTQYF	NA	TRBD2	TRBV20-1	TRBJ2-3
TGCGCCAGCAGCGGGAGCGTGGGGTCGACGACTAGCTCCTATAATTCACCCCTCCACTTT	CASSGSVGSTTSSYNSPLHF	few	NA	TRBV5-1	TRBJ1-6
TGTGCCAGCAGTTTGGGGGTCGGGGGGATCCAAGAGACCCAGTACTTC	CASSLGVGGIQETQYF	NA	TRBD2	TRBV12-3/TRBV12-4	TRBJ2-5
TGCGCCAGCAGCTTGGCAACTAGCGGATTCAATGAGCAGTTCTTC	CASSLATSGFNEQFF	NA	TRBD2	TRBV5-1	TRBJ2-1
TGCAGTGCTTACAAGGGAGGGTACAATGAGCAGTTCTTC	CSAYKGGYNEQFF	NA	TRBD2	TRBV20-1	TRBJ2-1
TGTGCCAGCAGACAGACAGGGGTCGACGAGCAGTACTTC	CASRQTGVDEQYF	NA	TRBD1	TRBV6-5	TRBJ2-7
TGTGCCGTCCCACCGGTCGGGGATACGCAGTATTTT	CAVPPVGDTQYF	NA	NA	TRBV7-9	TRBJ2-3
TGCAGTGCCAGGATGGGGGGGACAGGGAATAACTATGGCTACACCTTC	CSARMGGTGNNYGYTF	NA	TRBD1	TRBV20-1	TRBJ1-2
TGTGCCAGCAGCCAAGGGGTTGAGGGTTCACCCCTCCACTTT	CASSQGVEGSPLHF	NA	NA	TRBV4-2	TRBJ1-6
TGTGCCAGCAGTGAAATAGCGGGAGGGCCGACAGATACGCAGTATTTT	CASSEIAGGPTDTQYF	NA	TRBD2	TRBV6-4	TRBJ2-3
TGTGCCAGCAGCCCACTCGGACAGGGGCTATACGAGCAGTACTTC	CASSPLGQGLYEQYF	NA	TRBD1	TRBV3-1	TRBJ2-7
TGTGCCAGCAGTTTGGACAGACTCCAAGAGACCCAGTACTTC	CASSLDRLQETQYF	NA	NA	TRBV27	TRBJ2-5
TGTGCCAGCAGCCAAGATGTCGGGTCCTCCTACGAGCAGTACTTC	CASSQDVGSSYEQYF	many	NA	TRBV4-2	TRBJ2-7
TGCAGCGTTAAGGACGGAAGCTCCTACGAGCAGTACTTC	CSVKDGSSYEQYF	NA	NA	TRBV29-1	TRBJ2-7
TGTGCCAGCAGCAATGGACCGGAAGGCTTCGGCAGCACAGATACGCAGTATTTT	CASSNGPEGFGSTDTQYF	NA	NA	TRBV7-2	TRBJ2-3